The 13 T cell receptor beta chains given below trace back to one sample, sequenced in a study of T cell clonality in common variable immunodeficiency. Sequencing used immunoSEQ multiplex PCR; TCRdb keeps in-frame clones, though not all of them. This record lists tens of thousands of clones, none seen once only, and the top ten clones contain roughly 6.2%. The material sequenced was peripheral blood mononuclear cells. Source of these receptors: a person aged 18-70 years in good health.

This clone has at least ten counts. Read coverage stops 3 residues before the CDR3 terminus; the germline J gene supplies the remainder. J is TRBJ1-1 and V is TRBV6-4; D is possibly TRBD1 (5 bases). The CDR3 has 14 amino acids. Per germline, CDR1 MRHNA and CDR2 SNTAGT. V shed 4 bases and J shed 2 bases, with 11 bases lying between them. This chain's CDR3 is CASSVSQGNTEAFF. The CDR3 DNA, read in part, is TGTGCCAGCAGTGTCAGTCAGGGAAACACTGAA.

This clone was picked up many times. Read sequence stops 3 residues before the CDR3 end, and the germline J gene provides the missing end. The chain carries TRBV11-3 and TRBJ2-3, with a tentative D call TRBD2 (6 bases). The CDR3 has 14 residues. The V end was cut by 1 base, the J end by 5 bases, with 10 bases between. From germline, CDR1 is SGHNT and CDR2 YENEEA. CDR3 DNA, as far as it was read: TGTGCCAGCAGCTTAGGACCGGGGGAAGATACG. This gives the protein CASSLGPGEDT. The CDR3, in full, reads CASSLGPGEDTQYF. The full variable domain, its missing parts supplied by reference TRBV11-3 and TRBJ2-3, is EAGVVQSPRYKIIEKKQPVAFWCNPISGHNTLYWYLQNLGQGPELLIRYENEEAVDDSQLPKDRFSAERLKGVDSTLKIQPAELGDSAVYLCASSLGPGEDTQYFGPGTRLTVL.

This clone was recorded many times. Read sequence stops 3 residues before the CDR3 end, and the germline J gene provides the missing end. This chain uses TRBV5-4 with TRBJ2-1; a weak D match, TRBD1 (7 bases). The CDR3 extends over 15 amino acids. V dropped 4 bases and J dropped 3 bases, with 14 bases sitting between them. CDR1 is SGHNT and CDR2 is YYREEE in the germline V gene (reference sequence). CDR3 sequence reads: CASSAGQRSYNEQFF. Partial CDR3 DNA: TGTGCCAGCAGCGCGGGACAGAGAAGCTACAATGAG. Full variable domain (rest looked up from reference TRBV5-4 and TRBJ2-1): ETGVTQSPTHLIKTRGQQVTLRCSSQSGHNTVSWYQQALGQGPQFIFQYYREEENGRGNFPPRFSGLQFPNYSSELNVNALELDDSALYLCASSAGQRSYNEQFFGPGTRLTVL.

This clone was counted a few times. The read ends 3 residues shy of where the CDR3 ends; the end is completed using the germline J gene. The chain couples TRBV5-1 to TRBJ2-7; 7 bases align to TRBD1. Germline V gene sequence: CDR1 SGHRS, CDR2 YFSETQ. The trim removed 0 bases at V and 5 bases at J, leaving 5 bases unmatched. The CDR3 length is 14 residues. CDR3 bases read: TGCGCCAGCAGCTTGGCCAGACAGGGCCACGAG. Translating gives CASSLARQGHE. The entire CDR3 is CASSLARQGHEQYF.

Ten or more counts support this clone. The read stops 3 residues short of the end of the CDR3; the missing end is completed from the germline J gene. The chain employs TRBV6-2 or TRBV6-3 and TRBJ2-3; TRBD2 might be the D (6 bases). The V and J ends lost 7 bases and 3 bases respectively, with 14 bases between them. Germline V CDR1 and CDR2: MNHEY, SVGEGT. This CDR3 is 14 amino acids long. The CDR3 here is CASTPHSGTDTQYF. The sequenced CDR3 bases are TGTGCCAGCACCCCACACAGCGGGACAGATACG.

Ten or more counts support this clone. The CDR3 is cut off 3 residues early in the read; its end comes from the germline J gene. This chain links TRBV12-5 with TRBJ2-7; 9 positions agree with TRBD2. Trimming took 0 bases from V and 6 from J; bases not matched to a gene: 9. Germline assignment: CDR1 LGHNT and CDR2 FRNRAP. The length of the CDR3 is 16 residues. CDR3 loop: CASGLVLAGGPAEQYF. CDR3 bases read: TGTGCTAGTGGTTTGGTACTGGCGGGGGGGCCGGCCGAG. Together with reference TRBV12-5 and TRBJ2-7, the CDR3 gives the full variable domain: DARVTQTPRHKVTEMGQEVTMRCQPILGHNTVFWYRQTMMQGLELLAYFRNRAPLDDSGMPKDRFSAEMPDATLATLKIQPSEPRDSAVYFCASGLVLAGGPAEQYFGPGTRLTVT.

This clone was counted many times. From the germline J gene comes the end of the CDR3, since the read stops 3 residues before it. The V gene is TRBV7-6, the J gene TRBJ2-1, with D maybe TRBD2 (7 bases). The V gene lost 5 bases and the J gene lost 1 base, with 12 bases spanning the gap. Germline CDR1 reads SGHVS; CDR2 reads FNYEAQ. This CDR3 region has 15 residues. The CDR3 sequence: CASSTGGTSYNEQFF. The CDR3 DNA, read in part, is TGTGCCAGCAGCACGGGGGGCACGTCCTACAATGAG.

This clone was found many times. The CDR3 end is not reached by the read, which stops 3 residues before it; the germline J gene fills it in. This sequence joins TRBV7-9 and TRBJ1-6; perhaps TRBD1 as D (6 bases). The CDR3 has 14 residues. Trimming cost V 11 bases and J 2 bases, with 13 bases left between them. Germline-derived CDR1 and CDR2 are SEHNR and FQNEAQ (reference sequence). The chain's CDR3 is CAYKGGTYNSPLHF. The sequenced CDR3 bases are TGTGCCTACAAGGGGGGGACCTATAATTCACCC.

This clone was seen many times. The read gets to within 3 residues of the CDR3 end, and the germline J gene fills in the rest. The rearrangement joins TRBV5-4 to TRBJ1-1, with D hard to call. This CDR3 spans 14 amino acids. V lost 1 base and J 2 bases, leaving 9 bases between the germline ends. Germline loops: CDR1 SGHNT, CDR2 YYREEE (reference sequence). CDR3 DNA, as far as it was read: TGTGCCAGCAGCTTGATGGGCTTAAACACTGAA. Translation: CASSLMGLNTE. The entire CDR3 protein reads CASSLMGLNTEAFF.

This clone appeared many times. The read halts 3 residues ahead of the CDR3 end, with the missing end drawn from the germline J gene. V gene TRBV7-2 combines with J gene TRBJ1-2, with D perhaps matching TRBD1 (5 bases). Germline assignment: CDR1 SGHTA and CDR2 FQGNSA. CDR3 length equals 12 residues. The covered CDR3 bases are TGTGCCAGCAGCCAAGGACAACGAGGC. This translates into CASSQGQRG. The CDR3 in full is CASSQGQRGYTF.

This clone was seen repeatedly, ten times or more. The read halts 3 residues ahead of the CDR3 end, with the missing end drawn from the germline J gene. V is TRBV4-2 and J is TRBJ1-3; no clear D. CDR1 is LGHNA, CDR2 YNFKEQ, per germline. The CDR3 totals 13 residues. Trimming removed 1 base at V and 6 bases at J, with 7 bases between. The chain's CDR3 is CASSQGLENTIYF. CDR3 DNA, as far as it was read: TGTGCCAGCAGCCAAGGTCTAGAAAACACC.

The sample holds many counts of this clone. The read finishes 3 residues shy of the CDR3 end, and the germline J gene is used to complete it. V gene TRBV30 combines with J gene TRBJ2-5, with TRBD1 matching over 9 bases. CDR1 is GTSNPN, CDR2 SVGIG, per germline (reference sequence). The V and J ends lost 4 bases and 4 bases, in that order; junction bases with no gene match: 4. The CDR3 loop spans 13 amino acids. The sequenced CDR3 bases are TGTGCCTGGACCGGGACAGGGAGAGAGACC. Translation gives CAWTGTGRET. The full CDR3 reads CAWTGTGRETQYF.

This clone has at least ten counts. The read ends 3 residues before the CDR3 terminus; that terminus is restored from the germline J gene. V is TRBV6-2 or TRBV6-3 and J is TRBJ2-7; D might be TRBD2 (5 bases). The V gene's germline CDR1 is MNHEY and CDR2 SVGEGT. Trimming left V 0 bases short and J 0 bases short, with 15 bases between. This CDR3 has 17 amino acids. The CDR3 reads CASSYSLRTATSYEQYF. The covered CDR3 bases are TGTGCCAGCAGTTACTCGCTTAGGACTGCCACCTCCTACGAG.